These 28 T cell receptor beta chains were all obtained from the same sample, sequenced in a study of T cells after yellow fever vaccination. In TCRdb, the 5' RACE reads were re-called with MiXCR into one record per CDR3 protein. Of more than 300,000 distinct CDR3 sequences listed, roughly a tenth are singletons. Here the sequenced sample was CD4+ T cells sorted from PBMCs, taken 45 days after the yellow fever booster vaccination. These TCRs come from a man aged 18 to 30 who received the YFV17D yellow fever vaccine.

The chain carries TRBV20-1 and TRBJ2-3; 8 positions agree with TRBD2. V gave up 1 base and J gave up 5 bases; unmatched junction bases: 8. From germline, CDR1 is DFQATT and CDR2 SNEGSKA (reference sequence). The CDR3 loop spans 15 amino acids. In nucleotides, the CDR3 is TGCAGTGCTAGAGTGCGGGGGGCGGGCATAGATACGCAGTATTTT. This translates into CSARVRGAGIDTQYF.

The V gene is TRBV5-4, the J gene TRBJ1-3; D is uncertain. The CDR3 is 15 amino acids. CDR1 and CDR2 from the germline V gene are SGHNT and YYREEE (reference sequence). With 0 bases removed from V and 0 bases from J, the gap between germline ends came to 7 bases. This CDR3 reads CASSLAGVSGNTIYF. The CDR3 region has the DNA TGTGCCAGCAGCTTGGCCGGCGTCTCTGGAAACACCATATATTTT.

This clonotype has just a few counts. The rearrangement joins TRBV6-1 to TRBJ2-5; no clear D gene. There are 12 residues in the CDR3. The V end was cut by 6 bases, the J end by 2 bases, with 7 bases between. Germline V gene lookup returns CDR1 MNHNS and CDR2 SASEGT. The CDR3 loop is CASRPSQETQYF. The CDR3 DNA reads as TGTGCCAGCAGACCTTCACAAGAGACCCAGTACTTC.

This clonotype was picked up a small number of times. CDR3 region: CASSKLAGGQVEQFF. As DNA, the CDR3 is TGTGCCAGCAGCAAACTAGCGGGGGGGCAGGTTGAGCAGTTCTTC. The chain has TRBV7-3 and TRBJ2-1; the match to TRBD2 covers 13 bases. This CDR3 has 15 residues. Germline V CDR1 and CDR2: SGHTA, FQGTGA. Unmatched junction bases numbered 7, after V lost 5 bases and J lost 9 bases.

This clonotype was observed many times. The rearrangement joins TRBV12-3 or TRBV12-4 to TRBJ2-4, with TRBD2 matching 12 bases. The trim removed 6 bases at V and 6 bases at J, leaving 0 bases unmatched. The CDR3 consists of 13 residues. The CDR3 nucleotides read TGTGCCAGCAGACTAGCGGGGGGAAACATTCAGTACTTC. Translation gives CASRLAGGNIQYF.

The chain links TRBV18 to TRBJ1-1, with a weak D call TRBD1 (5 bases). This CDR3 is built from 16 residues. Germline V gene lookup returns CDR1 KGHSH and CDR2 LQKENI. V lost 4 bases, J lost 1 base, and 16 bases lay in between. Written as DNA, the CDR3 is TGTGCCAGCTCACGTAACCAGGGACGCTCGAACACTGAAGCTTTCTTT. Encoded protein: CASSRNQGRSNTEAFF. Together with reference TRBV18 and TRBJ1-1, the CDR3 gives the full variable domain: NAGVMQNPRHLVRRRGQEARLRCSPMKGHSHVYWYRQLPEEGLKFMVYLQKENIIDESGMPKERFSAEFPKEGPSILRIQQVVRGDSAAYFCASSRNQGRSNTEAFFGQGTRLTVV.

This clonotype was recorded many times. DNA for the CDR3: TGTGCCACCAGCAGAAGTGTGGGGGCCACAGATACGCAGTATTTT. This encodes CATSRSVGATDTQYF. The rearrangement uses TRBV15 and TRBJ2-3, with a weak D call TRBD1 (6 bases). The CDR3 runs to 15 residues. Germline CDR1 reads LNHNV; CDR2 reads YYDKDF (reference sequence). V was shortened by 2 bases and J by 2 bases, with 11 bases between the two germline ends.

The sample holds a few counts of this clonotype. The chain couples TRBV9 to TRBJ2-5; D possibly corresponds to TRBD1 (6 bases). This CDR3 has 14 amino acids. The V gene's germline CDR1 is SGDLS and CDR2 YYNGEE. Trimming removed 4 bases at V and 5 bases at J, with 15 bases between. Here the CDR3 DNA reads TGTGCCAGCAGCCCCTACAGGGTAGGGGAGACCCAGTACTTC. Translating gives CASSPYRVGETQYF.

This clonotype was seen only a few times. V and J are TRBV4-1 and TRBJ2-1, with 9 bases lining up with TRBD1. The CDR3 contains 16 residues. Per germline, CDR1 MGHRA and CDR2 YSYEKL. V shed 3 bases, J shed 2 bases, and the junction held 5 bases outside the gene matches. In DNA form, the CDR3 reads TGCGCCAGCAGCCATTGGACAGGGGACCCCTACAATGAGCAGTTCTTC. Protein sequence: CASSHWTGDPYNEQFF.

This clonotype was seen a few times. The chain is built from TRBV3-1 and TRBJ2-5, with 8 bases that match TRBD1. The CDR3 is 15 residues long. Looked up from germline, CDR1 is LGHDT and CDR2 is YNNKEL (reference sequence). V lost 4 bases to trimming and J lost 1 base; unmatched junction nucleotides: 5. This chain's CDR3 is CASSRYGQGQETQYF. The CDR3 DNA sequence: TGTGCCAGCAGCCGCTACGGACAGGGCCAAGAGACCCAGTACTTC.

This clonotype has ten or more counts. The V and J genes are TRBV18 and TRBJ2-7; 9 positions match TRBD1. There are 14 residues in the CDR3. Looked up from germline, CDR1 is KGHSH and CDR2 is LQKENI. Germline trimming cut 4 bases from V and 3 bases from J; bases unmatched to any gene: 4. The CDR3 DNA reads as TGTGCCAGCTCACGAGGGACAGGGCACTACGAGCAGTACGTC. Amino acids: CASSRGTGHYEQYV.

V gene TRBV2 combines with J gene TRBJ2-6; D might be TRBD2 (8 bases). Germline CDR1 is SNHLY and CDR2 is FYNNEI. V gave up 7 bases and J gave up 4 bases, with 17 bases separating them. The CDR3 consists of 16 residues. The CDR3 DNA follows: TGTGCCAGCACTAACGGGAGGGGGCTCGGGGCCAACGTCCTGACTTTC. Protein product: CASTNGRGLGANVLTF.

In this sample, this clonotype turned up a few times. V usage is TRBV20-1 and J usage is TRBJ2-2, with 9 nucleotides matching TRBD2. The CDR3 contains 17 residues. The trim removed 3 bases at V and 3 bases at J, leaving 11 bases unmatched. The germline V gene encodes CDR1 DFQATT and CDR2 SNEGSKA (reference sequence). CDR3 amino acids: CSASPRAGGPHTGELFF. The CDR3 nucleotides read TGCAGTGCTAGCCCTCGGGCGGGGGGGCCACACACCGGGGAGCTGTTTTTT.

This clonotype was counted ten times or more. This chain joins TRBV4-1 and TRBJ2-7; tentative D call: TRBD2 (6 bases). This CDR3 has 12 amino acids. The germline V gene encodes CDR1 MGHRA and CDR2 YSYEKL. Between the trimmed V and J ends, which lost 3 bases and 8 bases, there was a span of 11 bases. DNA of the CDR3: TGCGCCAGCAGCCAGCCCCGGGGGAAGCAGTACTTC. It codes for CASSQPRGKQYF.

This chain links TRBV5-4 with TRBJ1-3; 7 nucleotides agree with TRBD1. The CDR3 covers 16 residues. Germline V gene lookup returns CDR1 SGHNT and CDR2 YYREEE (reference sequence). Trimming removed 3 bases from V and 4 bases from J; junction bases left unmatched: 10. CDR3 nucleotide sequence: TGTGCCAGCAGCTCCGGGACAGATCGGATGGGAAACACCATATATTTT. As protein: CASSSGTDRMGNTIYF.

In this sample, this clonotype turned up many times. The J gene is TRBJ2-5, the V gene TRBV5-4; tentative D call: TRBD1 (6 bases). Between the trimmed V and J ends, which lost 5 bases and 5 bases, there was a span of 16 bases. The length of the CDR3 is 14 residues. CDR1 is SGHNT, CDR2 YYREEE, per germline (reference sequence). DNA of the CDR3: TGTGCCAGCAGTTTACAGGGCGGTCGTGAGACCCAGTACTTC. Translated: CASSLQGGRETQYF. Variable domain in full (rest from reference TRBV5-4 and TRBJ2-5): ETGVTQSPTHLIKTRGQQVTLRCSSQSGHNTVSWYQQALGQGPQFIFQYYREEENGRGNFPPRFSGLQFPNYSSELNVNALELDDSALYLCASSLQGGRETQYFGPGTRLLVL.

The chain has TRBV3-1 and TRBJ2-2; tentative D call: TRBD1 (5 bases). CDR1 is LGHDT and CDR2 is YNNKEL in the germline V gene (reference sequence). Trimming shortened V by 2 bases and J by 3 bases, and 10 bases separated the two germline ends. The CDR3 sequence is 15 residues long. The CDR3 nucleotides are TGTGCCAGCAGCCAATTGGGGCGCGACACCGGGGAGCTGTTTTTT. Its translation: CASSQLGRDTGELFF.

This clonotype has ten or more counts. This rearrangement joins TRBV15 to TRBJ1-3, with no clear D. Germline lookup yields CDR1 LNHNV and CDR2 YYDKDF (reference sequence). The CDR3 totals 14 residues. V dropped 5 bases and J dropped 0 bases, with 8 bases sitting between them. CDR3 sequence (DNA): TGTGCCACCAGCCGCTACGTCTCTGGAAACACCATATATTTT. Its protein is CATSRYVSGNTIYF. The full variable domain, completed using reference TRBV15 and TRBJ1-3, is DAMVIQNPRYQVTQFGKPVTLSCSQTLNHNVMYWYQQKSSQAPKLLFHYYDKDFNNEADTPDNFQSRRPNTSFCFLDIRSPGLGDTAMYLCATSRYVSGNTIYFGEGSWLTVV.

This clonotype was observed a handful of times. The V call is TRBV4-2, the J call TRBJ2-5, with TRBD2 matching 14 bases. V was clipped by 1 base and J by 4 bases; unmatched bases: 2. Germline CDR1 LGHNA, CDR2 YNFKEQ. The CDR3 sequence is 16 residues long. CDR3 sequence (DNA): TGTGCCAGCAGCCAAGGGACTAGCGGGGGGCGAGAGACCCAGTACTTC. Protein sequence: CASSQGTSGGRETQYF.

This clonotype was counted between two and nine times. V gene TRBV18 combines with J gene TRBJ1-5, with TRBD1 identical over 7 bases. CDR3 length: 15 residues. V trimming: 3 bases; J trimming: 6 bases; junction bases outside the gene matches: 8. The germline V gene has CDR1 KGHSH and CDR2 LQKENI. Here the CDR3 DNA reads TGTGCCAGCTCACCTGTGGGGACAGCGGGTCAGCCCCAGCATTTT. Its protein product is CASSPVGTAGQPQHF.

The V and J genes are TRBV7-9 and TRBJ2-1; D perhaps matches TRBD2 (5 bases). The CDR3 is made up of 14 amino acids. The V gene lost 5 bases and the J gene lost 4 bases, with 12 bases spanning the gap. Germline-derived CDR1 and CDR2 are SEHNR and FQNEAQ (reference sequence). This CDR3 reads CASSTSGFYNEQFF. The CDR3 DNA is TGTGCCAGCAGCACCTCGGGGTTTTACAATGAGCAGTTCTTC.

This clonotype has at least ten counts. CDR3 DNA sequence: TGTGCCAGCAGCTTTGTTAATGAGCAGTTCTTC. Translating gives CASSFVNEQFF. The chain has TRBV7-9 and TRBJ2-1; D ambiguous. Trimming shortened V by 3 bases and J by 7 bases, and 4 bases separated the two germline ends. CDR3 length: 11 residues. CDR1 and CDR2 (germline): SEHNR, FQNEAQ (reference sequence).

The chain has TRBV4-1 and TRBJ1-1, with D possibly being TRBD1 (6 bases). Trimming removed 5 bases from V and 3 bases from J, with 16 bases in between. CDR1 and CDR2 (germline): MGHRA, YSYEKL. The CDR3 has 15 residues. The CDR3 DNA reads as TGCGCCAGCAGCGACAACCAGGGGCATGACACTGAAGCTTTCTTT. Translation: CASSDNQGHDTEAFF.

V gene TRBV5-1 combines with J gene TRBJ1-6; D gene uncertain. V lost 4 bases and J lost 3, with 11 bases in between. The CDR3 loop spans 15 amino acids. Germline CDR1 reads SGHRS; CDR2 reads YFSETQ. Here the CDR3 reads CASSDGLYYNSPLHF. CDR3 in DNA: TGCGCCAGCAGCGACGGGCTTTACTATAATTCACCCCTCCACTTT.

The table lists this clonotype with a few counts. This chain joins TRBV6-5 and TRBJ2-5, with a possible D match to TRBD1 (6 bases). The germline V and J ends were trimmed by 6 bases and 4 bases, with 15 bases remaining between them. Germline CDR1 reads MNHEY; CDR2 reads SVGAGI. This CDR3 region has 14 residues. The CDR3 sequence is CASSRTAYAETQYF. Here the CDR3 DNA reads TGTGCCAGCAGCCGGACAGCCTACGCAGAGACCCAGTACTTC.

This clonotype was seen a handful of times. The gene calls are TRBV4-3 and TRBJ1-6; 9 bases match TRBD1. The CDR3 runs to 18 residues. V lost 1 base, J lost 7 bases, and 11 bases stayed unmatched. Germline V lookup: CDR1 LGHNA, CDR2 YSLEER. The CDR3 spells CASSQVAPTGGRNSPLHF. The CDR3 DNA follows: TGCGCCAGCAGCCAAGTCGCCCCGACAGGGGGTAGGAATTCACCCCTCCACTTT.

This clonotype was detected ten times or more. The chain couples TRBV7-8 to TRBJ1-5; no reliable D call. This CDR3 contains 14 residues. Trimming left V 4 bases short and J 4 bases short, with 11 bases between. Germline V gives CDR1 SGHVS, CDR2 FQNEAQ. Here the CDR3 DNA reads TGTGCCAGCAGCTCGGCGGGTGGGAATCAGCCCCAGCATTTT. The encoded protein is CASSSAGGNQPQHF.

V usage is TRBV25-1 and J usage is TRBJ2-6; no clear D gene. V was cut by 4 bases and J by 0 bases, with 7 bases left in between. Germline V lookup: CDR1 MGHDK, CDR2 SYGVNS. There are 15 residues in the CDR3. CDR3 nucleotide sequence: TGTGCCAGCAGTGCCTCCGTCTCTGGGGCCAACGTCCTGACTTTC. Protein product: CASSASVSGANVLTF.